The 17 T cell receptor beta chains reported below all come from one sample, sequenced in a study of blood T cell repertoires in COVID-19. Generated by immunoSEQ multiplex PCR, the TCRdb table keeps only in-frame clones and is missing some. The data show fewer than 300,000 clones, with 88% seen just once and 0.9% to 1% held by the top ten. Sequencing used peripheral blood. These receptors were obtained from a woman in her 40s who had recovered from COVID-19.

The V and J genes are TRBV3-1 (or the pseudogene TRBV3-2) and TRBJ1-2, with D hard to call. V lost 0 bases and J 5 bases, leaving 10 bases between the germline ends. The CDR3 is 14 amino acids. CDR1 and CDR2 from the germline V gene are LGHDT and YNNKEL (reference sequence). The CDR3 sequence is CASSQDPGGYGYTF. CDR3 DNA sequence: TGTGCCAGCAGCCAAGACCCGGGTGGATATGGCTACACCTTC.

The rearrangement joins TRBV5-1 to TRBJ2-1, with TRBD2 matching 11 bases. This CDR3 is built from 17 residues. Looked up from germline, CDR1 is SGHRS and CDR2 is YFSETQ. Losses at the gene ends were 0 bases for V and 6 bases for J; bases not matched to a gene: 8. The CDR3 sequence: CASSLGPSSGRPNEQFF. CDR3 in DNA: TGCGCCAGCAGCTTGGGCCCCTCTAGCGGGAGGCCCAATGAGCAGTTCTTC. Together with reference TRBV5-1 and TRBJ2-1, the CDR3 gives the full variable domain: KAGVTQTPRYLIKTRGQQVTLSCSPISGHRSVSWYQQTPGQGLQFLFEYFSETQRNKGNFPGRFSGRQFSNSRSEMNVSTLELGDSALYLCASSLGPSSGRPNEQFFGPGTRLTVL.

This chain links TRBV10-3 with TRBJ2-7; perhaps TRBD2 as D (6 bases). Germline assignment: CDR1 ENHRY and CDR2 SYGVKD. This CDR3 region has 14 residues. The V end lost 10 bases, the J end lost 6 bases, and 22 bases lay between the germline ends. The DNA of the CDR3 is TGTGCCACCACACCCGGCGGGATTTCCGGCGAGCAGTACTTC. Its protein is CATTPGGISGEQYF.

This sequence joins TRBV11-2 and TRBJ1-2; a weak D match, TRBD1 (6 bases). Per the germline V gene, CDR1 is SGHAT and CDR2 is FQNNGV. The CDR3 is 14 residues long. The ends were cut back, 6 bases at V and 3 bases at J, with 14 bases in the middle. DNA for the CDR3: TGTGCCAGCAGACAAGGGGGGGGACACTATGGCTACACCTTC. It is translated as CASRQGGGHYGYTF.

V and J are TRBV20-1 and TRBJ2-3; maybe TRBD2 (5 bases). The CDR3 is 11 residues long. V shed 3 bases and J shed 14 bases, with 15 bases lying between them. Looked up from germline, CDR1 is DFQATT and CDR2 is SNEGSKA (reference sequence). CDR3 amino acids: CSARHGGFRYF. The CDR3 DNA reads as TGCAGTGCTAGGCACGGAGGTTTTCGGTATTTT.

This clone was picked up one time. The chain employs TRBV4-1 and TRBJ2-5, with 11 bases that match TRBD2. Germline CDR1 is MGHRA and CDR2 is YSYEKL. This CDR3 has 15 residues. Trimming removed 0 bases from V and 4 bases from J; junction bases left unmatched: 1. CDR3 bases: TGCGCCAGCAGCCAAGATGGACTAGCGGGAGAGACCCAGTACTTC. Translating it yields CASSQDGLAGETQYF.

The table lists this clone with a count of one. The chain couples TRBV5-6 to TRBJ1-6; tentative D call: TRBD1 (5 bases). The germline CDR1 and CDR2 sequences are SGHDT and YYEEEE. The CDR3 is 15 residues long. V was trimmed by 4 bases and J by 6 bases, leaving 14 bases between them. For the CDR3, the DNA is TGTGCCAGCAGCCTCAGGGTAGGCCCTAATTCACCCCTCCACTTT. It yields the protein CASSLRVGPNSPLHF.

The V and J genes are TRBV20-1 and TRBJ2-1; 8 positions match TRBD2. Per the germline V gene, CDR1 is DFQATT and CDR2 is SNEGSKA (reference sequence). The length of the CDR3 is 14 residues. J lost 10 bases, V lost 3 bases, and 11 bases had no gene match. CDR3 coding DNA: TGCAGTGCTAGTGAACATCCCATAGCGGGGGAGCAGTTCTTC. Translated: CSASEHPIAGEQFF.

CDR3 in amino acids: CASSETRLETDTQYF. DNA of the CDR3: TGTGCCAGCAGTGAAACCCGGCTAGAGACAGATACGCAGTATTTT. The J gene is TRBJ2-3, the V gene TRBV6-1, with D uncertain. V shed 2 bases and J shed 3 bases, with 12 bases lying between them. The CDR3 totals 15 residues. Germline CDR1 and CDR2: MNHNS and SASEGT.

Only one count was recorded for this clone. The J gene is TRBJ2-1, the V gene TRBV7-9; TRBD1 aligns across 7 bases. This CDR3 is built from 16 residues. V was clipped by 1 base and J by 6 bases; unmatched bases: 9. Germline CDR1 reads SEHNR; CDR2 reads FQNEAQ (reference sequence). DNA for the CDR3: TGTGCCAGCAGCTTAGTCCGACAGGGATGGGGCAATGAGCAGTTCTTC. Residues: CASSLVRQGWGNEQFF.

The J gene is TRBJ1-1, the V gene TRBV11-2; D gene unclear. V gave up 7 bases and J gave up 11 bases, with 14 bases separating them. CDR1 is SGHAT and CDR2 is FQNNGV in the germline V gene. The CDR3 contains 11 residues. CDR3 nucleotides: TGTGCCAGCATCCAGCGGGGTGAGGCTTTCTTT. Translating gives CASIQRGEAFF.

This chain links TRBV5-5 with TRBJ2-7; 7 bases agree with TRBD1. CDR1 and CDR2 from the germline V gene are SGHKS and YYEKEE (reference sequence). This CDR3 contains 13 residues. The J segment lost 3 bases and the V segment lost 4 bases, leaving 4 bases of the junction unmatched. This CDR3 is CASSPGQNYEQYV. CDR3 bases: TGTGCCAGCAGCCCGGGACAGAACTACGAGCAGTACGTC.

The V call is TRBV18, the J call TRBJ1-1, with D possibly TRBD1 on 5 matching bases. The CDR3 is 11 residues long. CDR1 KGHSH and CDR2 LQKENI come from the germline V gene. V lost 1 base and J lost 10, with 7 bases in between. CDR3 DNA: TGTGCCAGCTCACCACGGCAGGGAGCTTTCTTT. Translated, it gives CASSPRQGAFF. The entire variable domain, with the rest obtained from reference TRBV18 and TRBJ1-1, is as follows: NAGVMQNPRHLVRRRGQEARLRCSPMKGHSHVYWYRQLPEEGLKFMVYLQKENIIDESGMPKERFSAEFPKEGPSILRIQQVVRGDSAAYFCASSPRQGAFFGQGTRLTVV.

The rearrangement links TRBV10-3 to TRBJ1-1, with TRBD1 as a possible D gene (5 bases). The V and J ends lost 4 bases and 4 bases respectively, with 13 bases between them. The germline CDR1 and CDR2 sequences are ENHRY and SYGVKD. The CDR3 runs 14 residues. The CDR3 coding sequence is TGTGCCATCAGTGGAACAGGCCGAGGCACTGAAGCTTTCTTT. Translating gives CAISGTGRGTEAFF.

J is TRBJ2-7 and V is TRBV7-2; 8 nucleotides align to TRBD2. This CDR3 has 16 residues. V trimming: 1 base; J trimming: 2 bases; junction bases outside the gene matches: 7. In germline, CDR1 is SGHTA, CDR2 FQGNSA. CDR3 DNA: TGTGCCAGCAGCTTAGTCCTAGCGGGTGCCCCCTACGAGCAGTACTTC. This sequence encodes CASSLVLAGAPYEQYF.

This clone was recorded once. CDR3 region: CSVARSGGWNEQFF. CDR3 in DNA: TGCAGCGTTGCTAGGTCGGGAGGTTGGAATGAGCAGTTCTTC. V is TRBV29-1 and J is TRBJ2-1; 7 bases match TRBD2. The V gene's germline CDR1 is SQVTM and CDR2 ANQGSEA. The CDR3 covers 14 residues. Trimming cost V 4 bases and J 7 bases; bases outside gene matches: 10.

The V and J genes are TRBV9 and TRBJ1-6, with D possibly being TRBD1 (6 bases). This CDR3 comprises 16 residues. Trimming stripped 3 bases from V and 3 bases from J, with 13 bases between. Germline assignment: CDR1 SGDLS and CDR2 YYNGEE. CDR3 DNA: TGTGCCAGCAGCGGCCAGGTACAGGGCTATAATTCACCCCTCCACTTT. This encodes CASSGQVQGYNSPLHF.